Detailed here is one TCR beta chain. Per the authors' pipeline: To classify distant metastasis in papillary thyroid cancer, a model was built from CDR3 differences across clinicopathological groups. TCRdb called clones again from the PCR reads with MiXCR. For this entry, the V and J calls and clone size follow TCRdb and not the study's own pipeline. The repertoire includes about 12,000 clones, roughly 29% of them detected once, and 15% to 19% sits in the top ten. These data belong to a study of metastatic and nonmetastatic thyroid tumors. Nobody among the patients had been given any treatment before thyroid surgery. Sequences were obtained from tumor tissue. This receptor was taken from a male donor with papillary thyroid cancer or a benign thyroid nodule (not recorded which). Some clones in this sample may be carry-over from other donors' samples.

CDR3 in DNA: TGTGCCAGCTCACCCGGCGGACCGGGGGTCACTGAAGCTTTCTTT. It is translated as CASSPGGPGVTEAFF. The chain recombines TRBV18 with TRBJ1-1; D may be TRBD1 (5 bases). The CDR3 has 15 residues. The V gene lost 3 bases and the J gene lost 4 bases, with 15 bases spanning the gap. Germline-derived CDR1 and CDR2 are KGHSH and LQKENI.